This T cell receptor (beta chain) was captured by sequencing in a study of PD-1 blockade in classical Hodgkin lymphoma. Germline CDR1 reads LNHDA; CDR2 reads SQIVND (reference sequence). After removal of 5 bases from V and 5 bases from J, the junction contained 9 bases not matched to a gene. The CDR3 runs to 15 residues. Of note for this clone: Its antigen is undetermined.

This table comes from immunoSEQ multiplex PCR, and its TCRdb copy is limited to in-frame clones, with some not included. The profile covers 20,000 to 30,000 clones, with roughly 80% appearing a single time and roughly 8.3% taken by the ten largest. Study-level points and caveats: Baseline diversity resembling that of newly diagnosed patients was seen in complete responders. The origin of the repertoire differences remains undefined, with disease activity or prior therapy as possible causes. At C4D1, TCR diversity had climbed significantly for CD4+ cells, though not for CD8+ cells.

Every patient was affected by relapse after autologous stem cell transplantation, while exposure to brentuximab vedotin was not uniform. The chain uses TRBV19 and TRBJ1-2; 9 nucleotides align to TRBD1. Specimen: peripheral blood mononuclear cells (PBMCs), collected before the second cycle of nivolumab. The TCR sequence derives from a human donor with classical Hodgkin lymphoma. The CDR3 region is CASSPGDRGGYGYTF. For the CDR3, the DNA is TGTGCCAGTAGTCCCGGAGACAGGGGGGGGTATGGCTACACCTTC.